Shown below are 21 T cell receptor beta chains from a single sample sequenced in a study of cytomegalovirus exposure and HLA in healthy donors (dated by TCRdb to about 2017). Libraries were prepared through the immunoSEQ multiplex PCR assay. For the multiplex PCR, a mixture combining 60 forward primers for TCR Vbeta segments and 13 reverse primers for TCR Jbeta segments was used. TCRdb's version of the immuneACCESS table is confined to in-frame rearrangements and falls short of the full clone set. An unresolved V gene accounts for under half of the shortfall where checked; the remainder is of unknown origin. The sample table records 160,000 or so clones; over 70% of these occur just once. The top ten hold around 5.7% of the sample. Sequencing was performed on PBMCs. Receptors were obtained from a man between 35 and 55 years old in good health and CMV-seronegative.

Details on this clone: Other DNA sequences in the sample encode the same CDR3. The chain has TRBV7-9 and TRBJ1-6; D remains unclear. Between the trimmed V and J ends, which lost 1 base and 4 bases, there was a span of 5 bases. CDR1 SEHNR and CDR2 FQNEAQ come from the germline V gene (reference sequence). The CDR3 contains 14 residues. Written as DNA, the CDR3 is TGTGCCAGCAGCTTAGAACAATATAATTCACCCCTCCACTTT. Translating gives CASSLEQYNSPLHF.

The chain joins TRBV6-1 to TRBJ1-1, with D perhaps matching TRBD1 (5 bases). CDR1 and CDR2 (germline): MNHNS, SASEGT. The CDR3 extends over 13 amino acids. Trimming stripped 3 bases from V and 1 base from J, with 6 bases between. CDR3 DNA: TGTGCCAGCAGTGAGCAGGGGAACACTGAAGCTTTCTTT. Its protein is CASSEQGNTEAFF.

This CDR3 reads CASTPLAGLATGELFF. The CDR3 DNA reads as TGTGCCAGTACCCCCTTGGCAGGTCTGGCCACCGGGGAGCTGTTTTTT. The chain links TRBV19 to TRBJ2-2; no reliable D call. Germline-derived CDR1 and CDR2 are LNHDA and SQIVND (reference sequence). The CDR3 consists of 16 residues. The V end was cut by 7 bases, the J end by 4 bases, with 19 bases between.

This chain connects TRBV27 to TRBJ1-2, with 10 positions matching TRBD1. V trimming: 2 bases; J trimming: 8 bases; junction bases outside the gene matches: 11. This CDR3 has 16 residues. Germline CDR1 reads MNHEY; CDR2 reads SMNVEV (reference sequence). In DNA form, the CDR3 reads TGTGCCAGCAGTTTAGTTTCGGGACAGGGGATGGGAGGCTACACCTTC. Its translation: CASSLVSGQGMGGYTF.

The chain recombines TRBV15 with TRBJ2-2, with D uncertain. Trimming pared 8 bases from V and 4 bases from J, leaving 14 bases between. This CDR3 has 14 amino acids. Per the germline V gene, CDR1 is LNHNV and CDR2 is YYDKDF (reference sequence). The CDR3, as DNA: TGTGCCACCGCCATTGGTCAGATCACCGGGGAGCTGTTTTTT. It is translated as CATAIGQITGELFF.

This chain joins TRBV5-1 and TRBJ1-2, with D maybe TRBD1 (5 bases). V was cut by 1 base and J by 4 bases, with 20 bases left in between. Germline lookup yields CDR1 SGHRS and CDR2 YFSETQ. The CDR3 has 17 residues. For the CDR3, the DNA is TGCGCCAGCAGCTTGTCCGCCGGGACTCCGGGCAGCTATGGCTACACCTTC. Translating gives CASSLSAGTPGSYGYTF.

The chain recombines TRBV30 with TRBJ2-7, with D possibly TRBD2 on 7 matching bases. Trimming cost V 2 bases and J 1 base, with 15 bases left between them. Germline values: CDR1 GTSNPN, CDR2 SVGIG (reference sequence). The CDR3 is 15 amino acids. The CDR3 loop reads CAWSRGGARSYEQYF. CDR3 nucleotide sequence: TGTGCCTGGAGTAGGGGGGGCGCGAGGTCCTACGAGCAGTACTTC. Variable domain in full (rest from reference TRBV30 and TRBJ2-7): SQTIHQWPATLVQPVGSPLSLECTVEGTSNPNLYWYRQAAGRGLQLLFYSVGIGQISSEVPQNLSASRPQDRQFILSSKKLLLSDSGFYLCAWSRGGARSYEQYFGPGTRLTVT.

This sequence joins TRBV9 and TRBJ2-2, with unresolved D. The CDR3 totals 14 residues. V was clipped by 0 bases and J by 6 bases, with 9 bases between them. CDR1 is SGDLS, CDR2 YYNGEE, per germline. In DNA form, the CDR3 reads TGTGCCAGCAGCGTAGGATTACGCGCCGGGGAGCTGTTTTTT. Translating it yields CASSVGLRAGELFF.

The rearrangement links TRBV4-3 to TRBJ2-7; the match to TRBD2 covers 9 bases. CDR1 and CDR2 (germline): LGHNA, YSLEER. Losses at the gene ends were 3 bases for V and 2 bases for J; bases not matched to a gene: 8. This CDR3 region has 16 residues. The CDR3, as DNA: TGCGCCAGCAGCCAGGGTCTTAGCGGGAGCCCCTACGAGCAGTACTTC. Protein sequence: CASSQGLSGSPYEQYF.

V gene TRBV6-5 combines with J gene TRBJ1-2; 11 bases match TRBD1. This CDR3 has 14 residues. In germline, CDR1 is MNHEY, CDR2 SVGAGI. The V segment lost 7 bases and the J segment 7 bases; nucleotides outside the gene matches: 8. In DNA, the CDR3 is TGTGCCAGCACCCGGACAGGGGGCGAATTTGGCTACACCTTC. Amino acid sequence: CASTRTGGEFGYTF.

This rearrangement joins TRBV27 to TRBJ2-7; 7 bases match TRBD1. V shed 4 bases and J 0 bases; nucleotides not matched to a gene: 6. The CDR3 extends over 15 amino acids. Germline lookup yields CDR1 MNHEY and CDR2 SMNVEV (reference sequence). For the CDR3, the DNA is TGTGCCAGCAGTTCCCGGGACAGCCTCTCCTACGAGCAGTACTTC. This encodes CASSSRDSLSYEQYF.

This clone was observed a few times. The chain couples TRBV28 to TRBJ2-7; D possibly corresponds to TRBD2 (6 bases). Germline V gene sequence: CDR1 MDHEN, CDR2 SYDVKM. This CDR3 region has 13 residues. V lost 8 bases to trimming and J lost 6 bases, with 17 bases between them. CDR3 coding DNA: TGTGCCAGCCGGGACTCCAGACCTTCCGAGCAGTACTTC. This codes for CASRDSRPSEQYF.

The CDR3 is CASSIGLGRETQYF. CDR3 nucleotide sequence: TGTGCCAGCAGCATAGGGCTGGGCCGGGAGACCCAGTACTTC. The chain carries TRBV11-2 and TRBJ2-5, with D unresolved. The CDR3 totals 14 residues. The germline V gene has CDR1 SGHAT and CDR2 FQNNGV. Trimming removed 5 bases from V and 5 bases from J, with 15 bases in between.

The chain carries TRBV4-3 and TRBJ1-2; D gene ambiguous. V gave up 4 bases and J gave up 5 bases, with 17 bases separating them. CDR3 length: 15 amino acids. Germline-derived CDR1 and CDR2 are LGHNA and YSLEER. This chain's CDR3 is CASSRTVGSGYGYTF. The CDR3 nucleotides read TGCGCCAGCAGCCGCACCGTAGGGTCGGGATATGGCTACACCTTC.

V usage is TRBV5-6 and J usage is TRBJ1-5; D call uncertain. Germline CDR1 and CDR2: SGHDT and YYEEEE. Trimming took off 4 bases at V and 3 bases at J, with 14 bases between the two ends. The CDR3 contains 15 residues. The CDR3 DNA follows: TGTGCCAGCAGCCCTAGTAGAGATCTCAATCAGCCCCAGCATTTT. It encodes CASSPSRDLNQPQHF.

The CDR3 nucleotides read TGCGCCAGCAGCCAGGACAGGGTGGGTTATGGCTACACCTTC. It translates to CASSQDRVGYGYTF. The gene calls are TRBV4-3 and TRBJ1-2; 8 bases fit TRBD1. V lost 3 bases, J lost 5 bases, and 5 bases stayed unmatched. The CDR3 has 14 residues. Germline V lookup: CDR1 LGHNA, CDR2 YSLEER.

The rearrangement uses TRBV7-8 and TRBJ1-1, with TRBD1 identical over 8 bases. V lost 5 bases and J lost 6; bases outside the gene matches: 14. The CDR3 sequence is 16 residues long. Per the germline V gene, CDR1 is SGHVS and CDR2 is FQNEAQ. The CDR3 reads CASSARPRQGSSEAFF. The DNA of the CDR3 is TGTGCCAGCAGCGCCCGCCCCCGACAGGGGAGCTCTGAAGCTTTCTTT.

This chain links TRBV9 with TRBJ2-3; D ambiguous. CDR3 length: 16 amino acids. Trimming pared 3 bases from V and 1 base from J, leaving 15 bases between. Germline loops: CDR1 SGDLS, CDR2 YYNGEE. Here the CDR3 reads CASSGTQYFRTDTQYF. CDR3 DNA: TGTGCCAGCAGCGGAACACAGTATTTTCGCACAGATACGCAGTATTTT.

The sample holds a few counts of this clone. This chain uses TRBV6-5 with TRBJ2-7, with D possibly TRBD2 on 5 matching bases. CDR3 length: 14 amino acids. CDR1 is MNHEY and CDR2 is SVGAGI in the germline V gene. Deletions cut 2 bases from V and 0 bases from J, with 8 bases between. CDR3 sequence: CASSYDGISYEQYF. As DNA, the CDR3 is TGTGCCAGCAGTTACGACGGGATCTCCTACGAGCAGTACTTC.

The chain is built from TRBV19 and TRBJ2-7, with TRBD1 matching over 9 bases. V dropped 5 bases and J dropped 5; count of bases not matched to a gene: 10. The CDR3 consists of 15 residues. Germline CDR1 reads LNHDA; CDR2 reads SQIVND (reference sequence). DNA of the CDR3: TGTGCCAGTAGTGCGGACAGGGGTGATAGGGACGAGCAGTACTTC. Protein sequence: CASSADRGDRDEQYF.

The gene calls are TRBV14 and TRBJ1-3, with a weak D call TRBD1 (5 bases). V was shortened by 4 bases and J by 3 bases, with 16 bases between the two germline ends. The germline V gene encodes CDR1 SGHDN and CDR2 FVKESK. The CDR3 contains 16 residues. The chain's CDR3 is CASSRTGTGFGNTIYF. CDR3 bases: TGTGCCAGCAGCCGTACCGGGACTGGGTTTGGAAACACCATATATTTT.